This T cell receptor (beta chain) is drawn from a study of blood T cell repertoires in COVID-19. Sequencing was performed with immunoSEQ multiplex PCR; in TCRdb, only in-frame clones are kept and a portion is missing. The profile shows more than 20,000 clones, 85% to 90% of them singletons. Deletions cut 4 bases from V and 3 bases from J, with 10 bases between. The CDR3 covers 13 residues. Germline values: CDR1 SEHNR, CDR2 FQNEAQ (reference sequence). In this sample, this clone turned up a few times. The chain joins TRBV7-9 to TRBJ2-7; a possible D gene is TRBD1 (5 bases). The specimen was peripheral blood. The origin of this receptor is a man between 65 and 85 years old with acute or convalescent COVID-19. This CDR3 is CASSSPTGYEQYF. The CDR3 nucleotides read TGTGCCAGCAGCTCCCCTACAGGCTACGAGCAGTACTTC.